This T cell receptor (beta chain) stems from a study of shared clonotypes between healthy human individuals. General study findings and limits: In general, naive subsets displayed greater estimated richness than memory subsets did. Among donors, sharing of clonotypes was expected to be affected by sequencing depth.

Only in-frame clones appear in the TCRdb table, and some are missing; sequencing was by immunoSEQ multiplex PCR. The sample records roughly 1.5 million clones, under 99% being singletons. Germline CDR1 SGDLS, CDR2 YYNGEE. The V end lost 4 bases, the J end lost 3 bases, and 16 bases lay between the germline ends. This CDR3 region has 15 residues. Points on this clone: Its antigen is unknown.

The TCR was taken from a man aged 25 to 45 in good health. The chain combines TRBV9 with TRBJ2-5; D remains ambiguous. Sequenced: naive CD4+ T cells sorted from blood. Noted subset: CD45RA+ positively selected. The CDR3 nucleotides read TGTGCCAGCAGCCCCCGTGGCTTTTCCAAAGAGACCCAGTACTTC. This codes for CASSPRGFSKETQYF.